This entry is about one TCR beta chain. No antigen is known for it. Authors' analysis steps: Junction-only sequences without quality scores came from ImmunoSEQ, so filtering differed. Sequencing was performed with immunoSEQ multiplex PCR; in TCRdb, only in-frame clones are kept and a portion is missing. The D gene and trimming were derived from the DNA, and the V and J assignments and clone size from that table. Of over 2 million clones listed, approximately 90% were seen once; the top ten hold 0.37%. There are 16 residues in the CDR3. J lost 8 bases, V lost 1 base, and 12 bases had no gene match. From germline, CDR1 is SGHRS and CDR2 YFSETQ. This specimen comes from a study of shared clonotypes between healthy human individuals. Regarding the study as a whole: Large sequencing depth failed to make sorted-subset sequencing complete, rarefaction showed. Estimated richness was generally greater in naive than memory subsets.

This sequence originates from a man aged 18-30 years in good health. Some clones in this sample may be carry-over from other donors' samples. V and J are TRBV5-1 and TRBJ2-1, with 7 bases identical to TRBD2. The sequencing sample was made of naive CD4+ T cells from PBMCs. Stated subset: CD45RA+ positively selected. CDR3 DNA sequence: TGCGCCAGCAGCTTGAGCGGGATGGCAGGGAGGGATGAGCAGTTCTTC. Translation: CASSLSGMAGRDEQFF.